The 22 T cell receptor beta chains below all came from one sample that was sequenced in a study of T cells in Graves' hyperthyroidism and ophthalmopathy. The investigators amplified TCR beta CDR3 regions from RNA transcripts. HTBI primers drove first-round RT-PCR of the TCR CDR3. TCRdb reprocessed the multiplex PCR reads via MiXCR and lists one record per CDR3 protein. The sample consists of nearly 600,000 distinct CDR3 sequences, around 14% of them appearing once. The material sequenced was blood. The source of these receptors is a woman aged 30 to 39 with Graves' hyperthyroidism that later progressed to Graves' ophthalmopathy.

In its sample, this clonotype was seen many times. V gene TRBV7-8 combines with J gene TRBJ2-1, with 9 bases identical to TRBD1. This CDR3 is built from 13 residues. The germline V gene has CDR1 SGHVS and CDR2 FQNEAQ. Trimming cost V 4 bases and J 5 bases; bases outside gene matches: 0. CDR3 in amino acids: CASSWDRDNEQFF. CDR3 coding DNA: TGTGCCAGCAGCTGGGACAGGGACAATGAGCAGTTCTTC.

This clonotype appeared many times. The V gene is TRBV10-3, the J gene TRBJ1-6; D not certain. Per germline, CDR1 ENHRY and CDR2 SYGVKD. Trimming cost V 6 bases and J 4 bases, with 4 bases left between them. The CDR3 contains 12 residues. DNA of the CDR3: TGTGCCATCAGCGCATATAATTCACCCCTCCACTTT. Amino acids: CAISAYNSPLHF.

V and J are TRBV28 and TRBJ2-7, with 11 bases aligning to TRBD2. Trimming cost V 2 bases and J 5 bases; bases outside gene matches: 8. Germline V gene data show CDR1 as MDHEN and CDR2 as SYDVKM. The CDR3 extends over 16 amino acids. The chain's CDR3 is CASSLGLAGGTDEQYF. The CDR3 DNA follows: TGTGCCAGCAGTTTAGGGCTAGCGGGAGGTACGGACGAGCAGTACTTC.

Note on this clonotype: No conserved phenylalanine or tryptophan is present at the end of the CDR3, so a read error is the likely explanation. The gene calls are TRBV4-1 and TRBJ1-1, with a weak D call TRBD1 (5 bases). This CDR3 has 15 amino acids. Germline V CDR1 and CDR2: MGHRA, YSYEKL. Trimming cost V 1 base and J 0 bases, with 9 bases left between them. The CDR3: CASSQAAGMNTEAFL. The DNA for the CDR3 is TGCGCCAGCAGCCAAGCTGCAGGGATGAACACTGAAGCTTTCCTT.

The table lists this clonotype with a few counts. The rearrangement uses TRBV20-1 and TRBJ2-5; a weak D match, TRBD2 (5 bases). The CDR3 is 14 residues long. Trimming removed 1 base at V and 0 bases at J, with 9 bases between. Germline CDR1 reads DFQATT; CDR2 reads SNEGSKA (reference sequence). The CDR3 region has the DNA TGCAGTGCTAGAGCGGGAACGTACCAAGAGACCCAGTACTTC. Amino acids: CSARAGTYQETQYF.

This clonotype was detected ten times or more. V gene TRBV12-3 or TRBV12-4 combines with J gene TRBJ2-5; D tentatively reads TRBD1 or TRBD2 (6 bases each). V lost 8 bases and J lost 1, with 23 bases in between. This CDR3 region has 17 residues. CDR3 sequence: CASRIAPGAGPQETQYF. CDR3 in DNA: TGTGCCAGCCGTATAGCCCCGGGGGCGGGGCCCCAAGAGACCCAGTACTTC.

The DNA for the CDR3 is TGCGCCAGCAGACCCGACTGGATAGGCAAAAACATTCAGTACTTC. It encodes CASRPDWIGKNIQYF. V gene TRBV10-2 combines with J gene TRBJ2-4; D is ambiguous. Trimming left V 6 bases short and J 3 bases short, with 15 bases between. Looked up from germline, CDR1 is WSHSY and CDR2 is SAAADI. CDR3 length: 15 amino acids.

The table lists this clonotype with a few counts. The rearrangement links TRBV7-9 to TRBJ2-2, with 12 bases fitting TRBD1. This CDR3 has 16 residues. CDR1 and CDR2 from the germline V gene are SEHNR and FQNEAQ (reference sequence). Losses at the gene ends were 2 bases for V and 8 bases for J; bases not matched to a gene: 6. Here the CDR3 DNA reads TGTGCCAGCAGCTTATTCCGGGACAGGGGGCCTGGGGAGCTGTTTTTT. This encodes CASSLFRDRGPGELFF. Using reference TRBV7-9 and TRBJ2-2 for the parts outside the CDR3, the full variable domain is DTGVSQNPRHKITKRGQNVTFRCDPISEHNRLYWYRQTLGQGPEFLTYFQNEAQLEKSRLLSDRFSAERPKGSFSTLEIQRTEQGDSAMYLCASSLFRDRGPGELFFGEGSRLTVL.

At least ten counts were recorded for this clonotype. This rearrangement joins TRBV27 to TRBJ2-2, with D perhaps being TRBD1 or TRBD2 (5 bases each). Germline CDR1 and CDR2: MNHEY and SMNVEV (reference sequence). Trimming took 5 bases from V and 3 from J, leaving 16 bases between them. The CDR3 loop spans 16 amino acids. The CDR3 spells CASSPLRDRYTGELFF. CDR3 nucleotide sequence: TGTGCCAGCAGTCCGCTCCGGGACCGATACACCGGGGAGCTGTTTTTT.

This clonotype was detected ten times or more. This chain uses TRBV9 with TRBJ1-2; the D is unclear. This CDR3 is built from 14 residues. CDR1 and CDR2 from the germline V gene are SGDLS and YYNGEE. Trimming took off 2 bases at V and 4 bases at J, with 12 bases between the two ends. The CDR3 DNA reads TGTGCCAGCAGCGTCGTTGAGGGCCCCTATGGCTACACCTTC. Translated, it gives CASSVVEGPYGYTF.

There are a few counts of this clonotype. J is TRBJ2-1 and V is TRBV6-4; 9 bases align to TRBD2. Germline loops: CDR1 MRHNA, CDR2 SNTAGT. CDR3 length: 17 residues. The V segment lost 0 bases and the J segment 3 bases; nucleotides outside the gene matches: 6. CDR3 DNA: TGTGCCAGCAGTGACTCTGTTAGCGGGAGCCTCTACAATGAGCAGTTCTTC. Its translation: CASSDSVSGSLYNEQFF.

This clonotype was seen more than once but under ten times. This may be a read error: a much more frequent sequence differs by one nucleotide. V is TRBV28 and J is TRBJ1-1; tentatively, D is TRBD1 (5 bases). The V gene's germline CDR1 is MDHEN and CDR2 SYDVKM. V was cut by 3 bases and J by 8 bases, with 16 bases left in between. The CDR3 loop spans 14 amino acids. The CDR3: CASSFVGTGSEAFF. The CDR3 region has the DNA TGTGCCAGCAGTTTTGTCGGAACAGGCTCGGAAGCTTTCTTT.

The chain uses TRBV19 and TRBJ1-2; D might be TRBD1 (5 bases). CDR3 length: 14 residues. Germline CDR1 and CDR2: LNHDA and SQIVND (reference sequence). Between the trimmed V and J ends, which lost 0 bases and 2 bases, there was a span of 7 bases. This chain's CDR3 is CASSIEKGNYGYTF. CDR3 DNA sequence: TGTGCCAGTAGTATAGAGAAGGGGAACTATGGCTACACCTTC. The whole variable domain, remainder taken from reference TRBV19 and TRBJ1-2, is DGGITQSPKYLFRKEGQNVTLSCEQNLNHDAMYWYRQDPGQGLRLIYYSQIVNDFQKGDIAEGYSVSREKKESFPLTVTSAQKNPTAFYLCASSIEKGNYGYTFGSGTRLTVV.

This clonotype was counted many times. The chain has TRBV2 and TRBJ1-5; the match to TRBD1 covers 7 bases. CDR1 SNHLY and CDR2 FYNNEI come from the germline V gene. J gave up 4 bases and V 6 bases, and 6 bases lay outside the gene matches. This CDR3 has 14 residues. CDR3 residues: CASRPGQQNQPQHF. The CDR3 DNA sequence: TGTGCCAGCAGGCCGGGACAGCAAAATCAGCCCCAGCATTTT.

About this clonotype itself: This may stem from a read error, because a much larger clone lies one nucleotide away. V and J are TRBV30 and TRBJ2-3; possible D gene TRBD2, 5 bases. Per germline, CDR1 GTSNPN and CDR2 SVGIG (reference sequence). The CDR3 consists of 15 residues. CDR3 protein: CARSVSGASTDTQYF. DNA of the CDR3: TGTGCCCGGAGTGTAAGCGGAGCTAGCACAGATACGCAGTATTTT.

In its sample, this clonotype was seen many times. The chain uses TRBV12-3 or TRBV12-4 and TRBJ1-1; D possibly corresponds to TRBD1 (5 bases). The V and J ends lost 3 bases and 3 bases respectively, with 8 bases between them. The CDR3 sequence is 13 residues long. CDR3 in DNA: TGTGCCAGCAGTTTGACAGAGTACACTGAAGCTTTCTTT. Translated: CASSLTEYTEAFF.

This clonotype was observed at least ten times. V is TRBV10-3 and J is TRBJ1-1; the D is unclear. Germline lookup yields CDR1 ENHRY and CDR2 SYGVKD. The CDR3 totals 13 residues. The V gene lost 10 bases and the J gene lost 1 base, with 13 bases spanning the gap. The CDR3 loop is CATTGGPNTEAFF. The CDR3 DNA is TGTGCCACGACGGGCGGTCCGAACACTGAAGCTTTCTTT.

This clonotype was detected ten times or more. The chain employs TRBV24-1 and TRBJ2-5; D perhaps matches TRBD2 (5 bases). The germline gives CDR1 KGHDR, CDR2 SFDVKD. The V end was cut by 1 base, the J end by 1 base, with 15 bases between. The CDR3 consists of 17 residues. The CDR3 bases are TGTGCCACCAGTGATTTCGGGTCGGGAACACGCCAAGAGACCCAGTACTTC. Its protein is CATSDFGSGTRQETQYF.

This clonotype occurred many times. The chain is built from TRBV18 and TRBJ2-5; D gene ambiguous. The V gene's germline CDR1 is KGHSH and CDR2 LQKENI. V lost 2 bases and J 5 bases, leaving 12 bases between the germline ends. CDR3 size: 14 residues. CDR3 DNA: TGTGCCAGCTCACCAACTTACGGTCGGGAGACCCAGTACTTC. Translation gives CASSPTYGRETQYF.

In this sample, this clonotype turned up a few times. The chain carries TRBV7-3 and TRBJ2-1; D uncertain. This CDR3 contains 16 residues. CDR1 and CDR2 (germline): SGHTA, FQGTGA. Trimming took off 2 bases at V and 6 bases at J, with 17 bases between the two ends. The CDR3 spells CASSLPSTDGSNEQFF. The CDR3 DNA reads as TGTGCCAGCAGCTTACCTTCAACGGATGGTTCCAATGAGCAGTTCTTC.

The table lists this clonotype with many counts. In DNA, the CDR3 is TGTGCCACGCTCCTCCCCTCGATTAGCGGGAGAAGAGAGACCCAGTACTTC. Amino acid sequence: CATLLPSISGRRETQYF. The J gene is TRBJ2-5, the V gene TRBV2, with 9 nucleotides matching TRBD2. The trim removed 10 bases at V and 4 bases at J, leaving 19 bases unmatched. CDR3 length: 17 residues. Germline V gene sequence: CDR1 SNHLY, CDR2 FYNNEI.

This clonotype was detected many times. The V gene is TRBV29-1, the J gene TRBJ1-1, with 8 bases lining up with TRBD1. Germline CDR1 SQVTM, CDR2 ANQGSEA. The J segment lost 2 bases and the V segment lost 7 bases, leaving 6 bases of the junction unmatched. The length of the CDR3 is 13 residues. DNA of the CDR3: TGCAGCGCCCCGACAGGGGTAAACACTGAAGCTTTCTTT. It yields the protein CSAPTGVNTEAFF.